A selection of T cell receptor beta chains follows, all from one sample in a study of shared clonotypes between healthy human individuals. Sequenced by immunoSEQ multiplex PCR; TCRdb stores in-frame clones only, minus some. This table has 2 million to 3 million clones, approximately 92% appearing once. The sample was naive CD4+ T cells sorted from blood. The receptors here all came from a man younger than 35 in good health. CDR3s include the opening cysteine and the closing phenylalanine or tryptophan. D genes are given only for firm matches. Expanded clones get a size class; other rows say once, few or many, or leave the size out.

CDR3 protein: CASSWAGRQETQYF; CDR3 DNA: TGCGCCAGCAGCTGGGCGGGCCGTCAAGAGACCCAGTACTTC; clone size: .; D gene: .; J gene: TRBJ2-5; V gene: TRBV5-1
CDR3 protein: CSVGYLASGAQETQYF; CDR3 DNA: TGCAGCGTTGGGTATCTGGCTAGCGGGGCCCAAGAGACCCAGTACTTC; clone size: .; D gene: TRBD2; J gene: TRBJ2-5; V gene: TRBV29-1
CDR3 protein: CASSYLEGGHTEAFF; CDR3 DNA: TGTGCCAGCTCATACCTCGAGGGGGGGCACACTGAAGCTTTCTTT; clone size: .; D gene: .; J gene: TRBJ1-1; V gene: TRBV18
CDR3 protein: CASSYSVGNQPQHF; CDR3 DNA: TGTGCCAGCAGTTACTCGGTCGGAAATCAGCCCCAGCATTTT; clone size: once; D gene: .; J gene: TRBJ1-5; V gene: TRBV6-5
CDR3 protein: CASKTQGTNTEAFF; CDR3 DNA: TGTGCCAGTAAGACACAGGGGACGAACACTGAAGCTTTCTTT; clone size: once; D gene: TRBD1; J gene: TRBJ1-1; V gene: TRBV19
CDR3 protein: CASSMSRVTNYGYTF; CDR3 DNA: TGTGCCAGTAGTATGTCTAGGGTGACTAACTATGGCTACACCTTC; clone size: .; D gene: .; J gene: TRBJ1-2; V gene: TRBV19
CDR3 protein: CASSAAGLAGRETQYF; CDR3 DNA: TGTGCCAGCAGCGCAGCGGGACTAGCGGGACGGGAGACCCAGTACTTC; clone size: .; D gene: TRBD2; J gene: TRBJ2-5; V gene: TRBV7-2
CDR3 protein: CASKQQGSETQYF; CDR3 DNA: TGTGCCAGCAAGCAACAGGGGTCAGAGACCCAGTACTTC; clone size: .; D gene: TRBD1; J gene: TRBJ2-5; V gene: TRBV19
CDR3 protein: CASSSEPAQPQHF; CDR3 DNA: TGTGCCAGCAGCTCCGAGCCGGCGCAGCCCCAGCATTTT; clone size: .; D gene: .; J gene: TRBJ1-5; V gene: TRBV5-5
CDR3 protein: CASGTGLYGYTF; CDR3 DNA: TGTGCCAGTGGGACAGGCCTCTATGGCTACACCTTC; clone size: .; D gene: TRBD1; J gene: TRBJ1-2; V gene: TRBV19
CDR3 protein: CAISQSRGYEQYF; CDR3 DNA: TGTGCCATCAGTCAATCCAGGGGCTACGAGCAGTACTTC; clone size: .; D gene: .; J gene: TRBJ2-7; V gene: TRBV10-3
CDR3 protein: CASSLAGQVMGEQYF; CDR3 DNA: TGCGCCAGCAGCTTGGCTGGACAGGTTATGGGCGAGCAGTACTTC; clone size: .; D gene: TRBD1; J gene: TRBJ2-7; V gene: TRBV5-1
CDR3 protein: CASSLERAGPQYF; CDR3 DNA: TGTGCCAGCAGCTTAGAAAGGGCGGGGCCCCAGTACTTC; clone size: .; D gene: .; J gene: TRBJ2-5; V gene: TRBV11-2
CDR3 protein: CASSAPGRQPQHF; CDR3 DNA: TGTGCCAGTAGTGCCCCGGGACGTCAGCCCCAGCATTTT; clone size: .; D gene: .; J gene: TRBJ1-5; V gene: TRBV19
CDR3 protein: CASSQEQDQETQYF; CDR3 DNA: TGCGCCAGCAGCCAAGAACAGGACCAAGAGACCCAGTACTTC; clone size: once; D gene: .; J gene: TRBJ2-5; V gene: TRBV4-1
CDR3 protein: CASRDLRDGLNYEQYF; CDR3 DNA: TGTGCCAGCAGAGATCTACGGGACGGTCTCAACTACGAGCAGTACTTC; clone size: .; D gene: .; J gene: TRBJ2-7; V gene: TRBV6-6
CDR3 protein: CASSFGDRVAGELFF; CDR3 DNA: TGTGCCAGCAGCTTTGGGGACAGGGTAGCCGGGGAGCTGTTTTTT; clone size: .; D gene: TRBD1; J gene: TRBJ2-2; V gene: TRBV5-6
CDR3 protein: CASSLDPPLSDTQYF; CDR3 DNA: TGCGCCAGCAGCTTGGACCCGCCCTTATCAGATACGCAGTATTTT; clone size: .; D gene: .; J gene: TRBJ2-3; V gene: TRBV5-1
CDR3 protein: CASSQDGAGGPIRADTQYF; CDR3 DNA: TGCGCCAGCAGCCAAGATGGAGCGGGAGGACCTATAAGGGCAGATACGCAGTATTTT; clone size: .; D gene: TRBD2; J gene: TRBJ2-3; V gene: TRBV4-1
CDR3 protein: CASSRDSSTDTQYF; CDR3 DNA: TGTGCCAGCAGCCGGGACAGTAGCACAGATACGCAGTATTTT; clone size: .; D gene: TRBD1; J gene: TRBJ2-3; V gene: TRBV7-2
CDR3 protein: CAWSVLLLGNTEAFF; CDR3 DNA: TGTGCCTGGAGTGTCCTCCTCTTGGGGAACACTGAAGCTTTCTTT; clone size: .; D gene: .; J gene: TRBJ1-1; V gene: TRBV30
CDR3 protein: CASSLGGQNSNQPQHF; CDR3 DNA: TGTGCCAGCAGCTTGGGCGGACAGAATAGCAATCAGCCCCAGCATTTT; clone size: .; D gene: .; J gene: TRBJ1-5; V gene: TRBV5-4
CDR3 protein: CASSSTGLSTDTQYF; CDR3 DNA: TGCGCCAGCAGCTCGACAGGGCTCAGCACAGATACGCAGTATTTT; clone size: .; D gene: TRBD1; J gene: TRBJ2-3; V gene: TRBV5-1
CDR3 protein: CASSLTGTGIDEQFF; CDR3 DNA: TGTGCCAGCAGCTTAACTGGGACAGGGATCGATGAGCAGTTCTTC; clone size: .; D gene: TRBD1; J gene: TRBJ2-1; V gene: TRBV11-2
CDR3 protein: CASSLQTSSYNEQFF; CDR3 DNA: TGTGCCAGCTCACTCCAGACGAGCTCCTACAATGAGCAGTTCTTC; clone size: .; D gene: .; J gene: TRBJ2-1; V gene: TRBV18
CDR3 protein: CASSFRSNEQFF; CDR3 DNA: TGTGCCAGCAGCTTTCGGAGCAATGAGCAGTTCTTC; clone size: .; D gene: .; J gene: TRBJ2-1; V gene: TRBV7-2
CDR3 protein: CASSPDRGVPQHF; CDR3 DNA: TGCGCCAGCAGCCCTGACAGGGGAGTGCCCCAGCATTTT; clone size: .; D gene: TRBD1; J gene: TRBJ1-5; V gene: TRBV4-1
CDR3 protein: CATSRDLPSGSSYEQYF; CDR3 DNA: TGTGCCACCAGCAGAGATCTCCCTAGCGGGAGTTCCTACGAGCAGTACTTC; clone size: .; D gene: TRBD2; J gene: TRBJ2-7; V gene: TRBV15
CDR3 protein: CAISERVGGAEQYF; CDR3 DNA: TGTGCCATCAGTGAGCGTGTGGGTGGGGCCGAGCAGTACTTC; clone size: .; D gene: .; J gene: TRBJ2-7; V gene: TRBV10-3
CDR3 protein: CASSISRLAGGPSSYEQYF; CDR3 DNA: TGTGCCAGCAGCATCAGTCGGTTAGCGGGAGGCCCTAGCTCCTACGAGCAGTACTTC; clone size: few; D gene: .; J gene: TRBJ2-7; V gene: TRBV21-1
CDR3 protein: CASSLRGTGVSYEQYF; CDR3 DNA: TGTGCCAGCAGTTTAAGAGGTACGGGAGTCTCCTACGAGCAGTACTTC; clone size: .; D gene: .; J gene: TRBJ2-7; V gene: TRBV27
CDR3 protein: CASRPGQGIFNTF; CDR3 DNA: TGTGCCAGCAGACCGGGACAGGGGATTTTTAACACCTTC; clone size: .; D gene: TRBD1; J gene: TRBJ1-2; V gene: TRBV28
CDR3 protein: CASSESGSAQPQHF; CDR3 DNA: TGCGCCAGCAGTGAGTCAGGGTCGGCCCAGCCCCAGCATTTT; clone size: .; D gene: .; J gene: TRBJ1-5; V gene: TRBV10-2
CDR3 protein: CASSLEGRSGANVLTF; CDR3 DNA: TGTGCCAGCAGCTTGGAAGGCAGGTCCGGGGCCAACGTCCTGACTTTC; clone size: .; D gene: .; J gene: TRBJ2-6; V gene: TRBV5-4
CDR3 protein: CASSSGGTSTDTQYF; CDR3 DNA: TGTGCCAGCAGCTCAGGGGGGACTAGCACAGATACGCAGTATTTT; clone size: once; D gene: .; J gene: TRBJ2-3; V gene: TRBV13
CDR3 protein: CASSSQGYGYTF; CDR3 DNA: TGTGCCAGCAGCTCCCAGGGGTATGGCTACACCTTC; clone size: .; D gene: .; J gene: TRBJ1-2; V gene: TRBV9
CDR3 protein: CASSQSKGTNSTGELFF; CDR3 DNA: TGCGCCAGCAGTCAATCGAAGGGGACTAACTCCACCGGGGAGCTGTTTTTT; clone size: .; D gene: TRBD2; J gene: TRBJ2-2; V gene: TRBV23-1
CDR3 protein: CAWSLGQGAGEQYF; CDR3 DNA: TGTGCCTGGAGCTTGGGACAGGGGGCGGGCGAGCAGTACTTC; clone size: .; D gene: TRBD1; J gene: TRBJ2-7; V gene: TRBV30
CDR3 protein: CASSEGRTGRNTGELFF; CDR3 DNA: TGTGCCAGCAGCGAGGGACGGACAGGCCGGAACACCGGGGAGCTGTTTTTT; clone size: .; D gene: TRBD1; J gene: TRBJ2-2; V gene: TRBV7-2
CDR3 protein: CAWALVGQALGGYGYTF; CDR3 DNA: TGTGCCTGGGCGCTGGTGGGACAGGCTCTAGGGGGATATGGCTACACCTTC; clone size: once; D gene: TRBD1; J gene: TRBJ1-2; V gene: TRBV30
CDR3 protein: CASSQGGGGSNQPQHF; CDR3 DNA: TGCGCCAGCAGCCAAGGCGGGGGGGGAAGCAATCAGCCCCAGCATTTT; clone size: .; D gene: .; J gene: TRBJ1-5; V gene: TRBV4-3
CDR3 protein: CATQDRNGGELFF; CDR3 DNA: TGTGCCACCCAGGACAGGAACGGCGGGGAGCTGTTTTTT; clone size: once; D gene: TRBD1; J gene: TRBJ2-2; V gene: TRBV10-3
CDR3 protein: CASSLVLADTGETQYF; CDR3 DNA: TGTGCCAGCAGCTTGGTCCTAGCAGATACTGGAGAGACCCAGTACTTC; clone size: .; D gene: .; J gene: TRBJ2-5; V gene: TRBV5-6
CDR3 protein: CASIPCPTSGRFNEQFF; CDR3 DNA: TGTGCCAGCATCCCCTGCCCGACTAGCGGGAGGTTTAATGAGCAGTTCTTC; clone size: .; D gene: TRBD2; J gene: TRBJ2-1; V gene: TRBV11-3
CDR3 protein: CASSLADRGPITGELFF; CDR3 DNA: TGTGCCAGCAGCCTCGCGGACAGGGGGCCCATTACCGGGGAGCTGTTTTTT; clone size: .; D gene: TRBD1; J gene: TRBJ2-2; V gene: TRBV28
CDR3 protein: CAWMDDGPELTDTQYF; CDR3 DNA: TGTGCCTGGATGGATGATGGACCCGAACTCACAGATACGCAGTATTTT; clone size: .; D gene: .; J gene: TRBJ2-3; V gene: TRBV30
CDR3 protein: CATSRDRDWASYNEQFF; CDR3 DNA: TGTGCCACCAGCAGAGATCGAGACTGGGCCTCCTACAATGAGCAGTTCTTC; clone size: .; D gene: .; J gene: TRBJ2-1; V gene: TRBV15
CDR3 protein: CASSPLGTGANEKLFF; CDR3 DNA: TGTGCCAGCTCACCCCTGGGCACAGGGGCTAATGAAAAACTGTTTTTT; clone size: .; D gene: TRBD1; J gene: TRBJ1-4; V gene: TRBV18
CDR3 protein: CASSSFGQTAGTQYF; CDR3 DNA: TGTGCCAGCAGCTCCTTTGGACAGACCGCAGGGACCCAGTACTTC; clone size: .; D gene: .; J gene: TRBJ2-5; V gene: TRBV27
CDR3 protein: CASSDPTGAGYTF; CDR3 DNA: TGTGCCAGCAGTGACCCGACGGGAGCCGGCTACACCTTC; clone size: .; D gene: .; J gene: TRBJ1-2; V gene: TRBV6-5
CDR3 protein: CASSTLAGVQETQYF; CDR3 DNA: TGTGCCAGTAGTACGCTAGCGGGAGTCCAAGAGACCCAGTACTTC; clone size: .; D gene: TRBD2; J gene: TRBJ2-5; V gene: TRBV19
CDR3 protein: CASSSDGANQPQHF; CDR3 DNA: TGCGCCAGCAGCTCCGATGGGGCAAATCAGCCCCAGCATTTT; clone size: .; D gene: .; J gene: TRBJ1-5; V gene: TRBV5-1
CDR3 protein: CASTQRGQGSFGYTF; CDR3 DNA: TGTGCCAGCACCCAGAGGGGACAGGGGTCTTTTGGCTACACCTTC; clone size: .; D gene: TRBD1; J gene: TRBJ1-2; V gene: TRBV7-2
CDR3 protein: CASSLVPSGANSPLHF; CDR3 DNA: TGTGCCAGCAGCTTGGTTCCTTCGGGCGCAAATTCACCCCTCCACTTT; clone size: few; D gene: .; J gene: TRBJ1-6; V gene: TRBV5-4
CDR3 protein: CASSLGLNYEQYF; CDR3 DNA: TGCGCCAGCAGCTTGGGACTAAACTACGAGCAGTACTTC; clone size: .; D gene: .; J gene: TRBJ2-7; V gene: TRBV5-1